Each of the 8 T cell receptor beta chains below was sequenced from the same sample in a study of T cells in localized non-small cell lung cancer (dated by TCRdb to between 2020 and 2021). The library was produced with the immunoSEQ multiplex PCR assay. TCRdb re-hosts the immuneACCESS table, in-frame sequences only. Its copies lack some clones; in the studies checked, an unresolved V gene accounts for under half of them, and the cause for the rest is not known. A total of 9,000 or so clones appear in this sample, around 92% of them only once. 7.5% of the sample goes to the ten largest clones. Sequenced material: peripheral blood, taken before any cancer treatment. The receptors were sampled from a woman between 35 and 75 years old with stage I squamous cell lung carcinoma.

CDR3 region: CASGLAGGPGYNEQFF. The CDR3 nucleotides read TGTGCCAGCGGTCTAGCGGGGGGGCCGGGCTACAATGAGCAGTTCTTC. The chain employs TRBV2 and TRBJ2-1, with TRBD2 matching 12 bases. The CDR3 is made up of 16 amino acids. V dropped 8 bases and J dropped 3; count of bases not matched to a gene: 8. The germline V gene encodes CDR1 SNHLY and CDR2 FYNNEI.

V usage is TRBV7-2 and J usage is TRBJ1-2; 9 positions match TRBD1. Germline CDR1 reads SGHTA; CDR2 reads FQGNSA. The CDR3 totals 15 residues. The J segment lost 8 bases and the V segment lost 5 bases, leaving 12 bases of the junction unmatched. The CDR3 spells CASSQATGGAVGYTF. CDR3 sequence (DNA): TGTGCCAGCAGCCAAGCCACAGGGGGCGCGGTCGGCTACACCTTC.

This chain uses TRBV30 with TRBJ2-2; D gene ambiguous. Germline V CDR1 and CDR2: GTSNPN, SVGIG (reference sequence). This CDR3 region has 17 residues. V lost 2 bases to trimming and J lost 0 bases, with 16 bases between them. CDR3 bases: TGTGCCTGGAGTTGGTTCGGGTCCTTCGCGAACACCGGGGAGCTGTTTTTT. Protein product: CAWSWFGSFANTGELFF.

In DNA form, the CDR3 reads TGCGCCAGCAGCTTGGAACCGGGGATCTATGGCTACACCTTC. Translating it yields CASSLEPGIYGYTF. The gene calls are TRBV5-1 and TRBJ1-2; D not resolved. Germline loops: CDR1 SGHRS, CDR2 YFSETQ. The length of the CDR3 is 14 residues. Trimming left V 0 bases short and J 4 bases short, with 10 bases between.

The chain employs TRBV12-2 and TRBJ2-1; TRBD1 reflects the table's D call only, with no check against the DNA. TRBV12-2 is designated a pseudogene. CDR3 length: 20 amino acids. The CDR3 DNA reads as TGTGCAAGTCGCTTAGCGGCAAGGTTGGGGCAGCGAGTCTCCTACAATGAGCAGTTCTTC. Amino acid sequence: CASRLAARLGQRVSYNEQFF.

V is TRBV23-1 and J is TRBJ1-6; D possibly corresponds to TRBD1 (6 bases). TRBV23-1 is an ORF for which the function is uncertain. The V gene lost 3 bases and the J gene lost 10 bases, with 13 bases spanning the gap. The CDR3 runs to 14 residues. The CDR3 DNA reads as TGCGCCAGCAGTCAGACAGGCAGAGGATCACCCCTCCACTTT. Amino acid sequence: CASSQTGRGSPLHF.

The J gene is TRBJ2-3, the V gene TRBV5-1; the match to TRBD2 covers 8 bases. This CDR3 spans 14 amino acids. Per the germline V gene, CDR1 is SGHRS and CDR2 is YFSETQ. Trimming cost V 6 bases and J 4 bases; bases outside gene matches: 7. The chain's CDR3 is CASTSGGVADTQYF. In DNA form, the CDR3 reads TGCGCCAGCACGAGCGGGGGAGTCGCAGATACGCAGTATTTT.

The chain combines TRBV9 with TRBJ2-7; no firm D call. The CDR3 totals 12 residues. Looked up from germline, CDR1 is SGDLS and CDR2 is YYNGEE. Trimming cost V 4 bases and J 2 bases, with 7 bases left between them. Here the CDR3 reads CASSPKTYEQYF. In DNA form, the CDR3 reads TGTGCCAGCAGCCCGAAGACCTACGAGCAGTACTTC.